These 23 T cell receptor beta chains were sequenced from one sample in a study of OX40 agonist ivuxolimab in advanced cancers. The data were produced by immunoSEQ multiplex PCR, yet TCRdb's version contains in-frame clones alone and is incomplete. The sample has approximately 70,000 clones, roughly 90% seen once. This specimen consisted of CD4+ or CD8+ T cells sorted from blood, obtained in a trial of the OX40 agonist ivuxolimab. These receptors all come from an adult with an advanced solid tumor such as melanoma, head and neck, liver or kidney cancer.

The chain employs TRBV14 and TRBJ2-3; possible D gene TRBD2, 5 bases. Germline CDR1 reads SGHDN; CDR2 reads FVKESK. Between the trimmed V and J ends, which lost 0 bases and 2 bases, there was a span of 12 bases. CDR3 length equals 16 residues. CDR3 in amino acids: CASSQDPPGITDTQYF. In DNA form, the CDR3 reads TGTGCCAGCAGCCAAGATCCCCCCGGGATCACAGATACGCAGTATTTT.

The J gene is TRBJ1-3, the V gene TRBV7-9; 7 bases are shared with TRBD1. Germline V gene data show CDR1 as SEHNR and CDR2 as FQNEAQ (reference sequence). V lost 1 base, J lost 0 bases, and 9 bases stayed unmatched. The CDR3 contains 18 residues. CDR3 bases: TGTGCCAGCAGCTTAGGGGTAGGGGACAGCCTCTCTGGAAACACCATATATTTT. Amino acid sequence: CASSLGVGDSLSGNTIYF.

This clone was counted once. The chain combines TRBV6-1 with TRBJ2-3, with D perhaps TRBD1 or TRBD2 (5 bases each). CDR3 length: 13 residues. CDR1 and CDR2 from the germline V gene are MNHNS and SASEGT. V lost 5 bases, J lost 4 bases, and 10 bases lay in between. Here the CDR3 reads CASSLVGADTQYF. CDR3 DNA sequence: TGTGCCAGCAGTTTGGTGGGGGCAGATACGCAGTATTTT.

The rearrangement links TRBV7-2 to TRBJ1-3, with TRBD1 matching 11 bases. This CDR3 is 18 amino acids long. Per the germline V gene, CDR1 is SGHTA and CDR2 is FQGNSA. The V and J ends lost 5 bases and 0 bases, in that order; junction bases with no gene match: 9. The CDR3 protein is CASSVGTGGMASGNTIYF. The CDR3 coding sequence is TGTGCCAGCAGCGTCGGGACAGGGGGTATGGCCTCTGGAAACACCATATATTTT.

This sequence joins TRBV7-8 and TRBJ2-3; maybe TRBD2 (6 bases). This CDR3 region has 15 residues. Germline CDR1 reads SGHVS; CDR2 reads FQNEAQ. The ends were cut back, 1 base at V and 2 bases at J, with 10 bases in the middle. The CDR3 loop is CASSLDRGYTDTQYF. The CDR3 bases are TGTGCCAGCAGCTTAGACCGGGGGTACACAGATACGCAGTATTTT.

The chain couples TRBV18 to TRBJ2-2, with D possibly matching TRBD1 (6 bases). Trimming removed 2 bases from V and 7 bases from J, with 14 bases in between. Germline loops: CDR1 KGHSH, CDR2 LQKENI. The CDR3 is 15 amino acids. The CDR3 nucleotides read TGTGCCAGCTCACCAGGGCCAGGGGATATCGGGGAGCTGTTTTTT. This gives the protein CASSPGPGDIGELFF.

The chain has TRBV10-3 and TRBJ2-1; the match to TRBD2 covers 7 bases. Germline CDR1 and CDR2: ENHRY and SYGVKD. Trimming removed 5 bases from V and 3 bases from J; junction bases left unmatched: 7. This CDR3 is 15 amino acids long. The CDR3 DNA is TGTGCCATCAGTCCTGGGGGGGATGTCTACAATGAGCAGTTCTTC. Translating it yields CAISPGGDVYNEQFF.

The chain carries TRBV12-5 and TRBJ1-6, with no clear D. The CDR3 runs to 13 residues. V lost 1 base and J 10 bases, leaving 8 bases between the germline ends. Germline V gene sequence: CDR1 LGHNT, CDR2 FRNRAP. The CDR3 nucleotides read TGTGCTAGTGGTTTGGACCTGGGGTCACCCCTCCACTTT. Translated, it gives CASGLDLGSPLHF.

This clone came up a few times. The V and J genes are TRBV7-2 and TRBJ1-5; D may be TRBD1 (6 bases). Germline-derived CDR1 and CDR2 are SGHTA and FQGNSA. The CDR3 loop spans 15 amino acids. The ends were cut back, 0 bases at V and 5 bases at J, with 11 bases in the middle. The CDR3 loop is CASSLANRAHQPQHF. In DNA, the CDR3 is TGTGCCAGCAGCTTAGCAAACAGGGCTCATCAGCCCCAGCATTTT. Full variable domain (outside the CDR3, taken from reference TRBV7-2 and TRBJ1-5): GAGVSQSPSNKVTEKGKDVELRCDPISGHTALYWYRQSLGQGLEFLIYFQGNSAPDKSGLPSDRFSAERTGGSVSTLTIQRTQQEDSAVYLCASSLANRAHQPQHFGDGTRLSIL.

The rearrangement links TRBV18 to TRBJ2-1, with 7 positions matching TRBD1. The CDR3 has 15 amino acids. Losses at the gene ends were 3 bases for V and 1 base for J; bases not matched to a gene: 3. The germline gives CDR1 KGHSH, CDR2 LQKENI. CDR3 nucleotides: TGTGCCAGCTCACCCGGGACAGCATCCTACAATGAGCAGTTCTTC. The encoded protein is CASSPGTASYNEQFF.

This clone was seen a few times. The chain couples TRBV28 to TRBJ2-7; TRBD2 aligns across 7 bases. The germline V gene has CDR1 MDHEN and CDR2 SYDVKM. The CDR3 loop spans 14 amino acids. The V segment lost 4 bases and the J segment 3 bases; nucleotides outside the gene matches: 6. The CDR3 reads CASSSGGGLYEQYF. Here the CDR3 DNA reads TGTGCCAGCAGTTCGGGGGGTGGACTCTACGAGCAGTACTTC.

The chain employs TRBV5-4 and TRBJ2-7, with 7 bases that match TRBD2. The trim removed 4 bases at V and 7 bases at J, leaving 11 bases unmatched. This CDR3 has 14 residues. Germline V lookup: CDR1 SGHNT, CDR2 YYREEE (reference sequence). CDR3 bases: TGTGCCAGCAGCCGCGGGGGAGACTGGGTGGAGCAGTACTTC. This gives the protein CASSRGGDWVEQYF.

The chain couples TRBV7-8 to TRBJ1-6; D unclear. The CDR3 loop spans 14 amino acids. Germline CDR1 and CDR2: SGHVS and FQNEAQ. The V end was cut by 8 bases, the J end by 6 bases, with 14 bases between. CDR3 DNA sequence: TGTGCCAGCTCTTCCGTGAGGGCTAATTCACCCCTCCACTTT. Translation: CASSSVRANSPLHF.

The rearrangement links TRBV5-1 to TRBJ1-4; 7 bases are shared with TRBD1. V shed 3 bases and J 8 bases; nucleotides not matched to a gene: 7. This CDR3 region has 14 residues. CDR1 and CDR2 (germline): SGHRS, YFSETQ. CDR3 protein: CASSWSTGKEKLFF. The CDR3 DNA reads as TGCGCCAGCAGCTGGTCGACAGGGAAAGAAAAACTGTTTTTT.

The chain couples TRBV9 to TRBJ1-3, with 7 bases aligning to TRBD1. The CDR3 is 15 amino acids. The V gene end was trimmed by 0 bases and the J gene end by 6 bases; junction bases not matched to a gene: 6. Germline lookup yields CDR1 SGDLS and CDR2 YYNGEE. The CDR3 region has the DNA TGTGCCAGCAGCGTAGATGACAGGGCTGAAAACACCATATATTTT. Its translation is CASSVDDRAENTIYF.

The chain combines TRBV11-2 with TRBJ2-7; the match to TRBD2 covers 7 bases. CDR3 length: 12 residues. V shed 5 bases, J shed 3 bases, and the junction held 1 base outside the gene matches. The germline V gene encodes CDR1 SGHAT and CDR2 FQNNGV. This CDR3 reads CASSGGGYEQYF. As DNA, the CDR3 is TGTGCCAGCAGCGGGGGGGGCTACGAGCAGTACTTC.

This chain links TRBV19 with TRBJ1-2; 8 bases match TRBD1. Germline V lookup: CDR1 LNHDA, CDR2 SQIVND (reference sequence). The CDR3 consists of 17 residues. With V trimmed by 4 bases and J by 2 bases, 12 bases remained unmatched. The CDR3 reads CASSKLDRGLGNYGYTF. CDR3 coding DNA: TGTGCCAGTAGTAAGCTAGACAGGGGACTCGGCAACTATGGCTACACCTTC.

This chain links TRBV7-3 with TRBJ1-2, with D possibly matching TRBD1 (5 bases). Deletions cut 3 bases from V and 6 bases from J, with 11 bases between. The CDR3 covers 13 residues. CDR1 is SGHTA and CDR2 is FQGTGA in the germline V gene. CDR3 DNA: TGTGCCAGCAGCTTCGGACCACAGGATGGCTACACCTTC. It codes for CASSFGPQDGYTF.

The gene calls are TRBV14 and TRBJ2-5; possible D gene TRBD1, 5 bases. CDR1 SGHDN and CDR2 FVKESK come from the germline V gene. This CDR3 spans 14 amino acids. The V gene lost 4 bases and the J gene lost 2 bases, with 11 bases spanning the gap. The DNA of the CDR3 is TGTGCCAGCAGCCGACAGTCTAGACAAGAGACCCAGTACTTC. Protein: CASSRQSRQETQYF.

The V call is TRBV28, the J call TRBJ1-1, with TRBD1 matching 7 bases. The CDR3 has 11 residues. Trimming cost V 5 bases and J 10 bases; bases outside gene matches: 4. CDR1 and CDR2 from the germline V gene are MDHEN and SYDVKM. In DNA, the CDR3 is TGTGCCAGCAGTGACAGGGTAGGAGCTTTCTTT. The encoded protein is CASSDRVGAFF. Based on the CDR3 plus reference TRBV28 and TRBJ1-1, the full variable domain is DVKVTQSSRYLVKRTGEKVFLECVQDMDHENMFWYRQDPGLGLRLIYFSYDVKMKEKGDIPEGYSVSREKKERFSLILESASTNQTSMYLCASSDRVGAFFGQGTRLTVV.

The CDR3 sequence is CASSSGINPGNTIYF. The DNA of the CDR3 is TGCGCCAGCAGCTCAGGGATTAACCCTGGAAACACCATATATTTT. The V and J genes are TRBV5-1 and TRBJ1-3; maybe TRBD1 (5 bases). The CDR3 is 15 residues long. Germline V gene sequence: CDR1 SGHRS, CDR2 YFSETQ. V lost 3 bases and J lost 2, with 12 bases in between.

The CDR3 region is CASSLELAPQGIQYF. Here the CDR3 DNA reads TGTGCCAGCAGCTTGGAACTAGCCCCCCAGGGCATTCAGTACTTC. The chain employs TRBV5-4 and TRBJ2-4, with D perhaps matching TRBD2 (6 bases). Trimming shortened V by 0 bases and J by 9 bases, and 16 bases separated the two germline ends. The CDR3 has 15 residues. Germline CDR1 is SGHNT and CDR2 is YYREEE (reference sequence).

The chain combines TRBV29-1 with TRBJ2-1; tentative D call: TRBD1 (5 bases). CDR1 is SQVTM, CDR2 ANQGSEA, per germline. V dropped 7 bases and J dropped 3 bases, with 10 bases sitting between them. The CDR3 runs 12 residues. The chain's CDR3 is CSAGAYYNEQFF. CDR3 sequence (DNA): TGCAGCGCTGGGGCCTACTACAATGAGCAGTTCTTC.